The 26 T cell receptor beta chains presented below share a single source sample, sequenced in a study of T cells after yellow fever vaccination. Each CDR3 protein gets one entry after TCRdb re-called the 5' RACE reads with MiXCR. The sample has over 300,000 distinct CDR3 sequences, about 4% seen once. Source: PBMCs, taken 5 days after the yellow fever booster vaccination. The receptors stem from a man younger than 35 who received the YFV17D yellow fever vaccine.

A few counts support this clonotype. The V and J genes are TRBV9 and TRBJ2-1, with D perhaps matching TRBD1 (5 bases). V lost 2 bases, J lost 0 bases, and 9 bases lay in between. Germline V gene sequence: CDR1 SGDLS, CDR2 YYNGEE. The CDR3 loop spans 15 amino acids. The DNA for the CDR3 is TGTGCCAGCAGCGTCTCCAGGGCCTCCTACAATGAGCAGTTCTTC. This sequence encodes CASSVSRASYNEQFF.

This clonotype was found many times. The chain combines TRBV28 with TRBJ2-7; possibly TRBD2 for D (6 bases). V dropped 5 bases and J dropped 0 bases, with 11 bases sitting between them. From germline, CDR1 is MDHEN and CDR2 SYDVKM. CDR3 length equals 14 residues. CDR3 region: CASSPETSSYEQYV. As DNA, the CDR3 is TGTGCCAGCAGTCCGGAGACTAGCTCCTACGAGCAGTACGTC.

In this sample, this clonotype turned up a few times. V usage is TRBV12-3 or TRBV12-4 and J usage is TRBJ2-7; tentatively, D is TRBD1 (5 bases). This CDR3 has 14 amino acids. V lost 7 bases, J lost 0 bases, and 13 bases lay in between. The CDR3 nucleotides read TGTGCCAGCAAAACCTCGACAGACTCCTACGAGCAGTACTTC. Its translation is CASKTSTDSYEQYF.

The chain employs TRBV3-1 and TRBJ1-2; D may be TRBD1 (5 bases). Trimming cost V 0 bases and J 7 bases, with 12 bases left between them. Germline V gives CDR1 LGHDT, CDR2 YNNKEL (reference sequence). This CDR3 is 14 amino acids long. This chain's CDR3 is CASSQDGQGGGYTF. The CDR3 DNA reads TGTGCCAGCAGCCAAGACGGGCAGGGTGGTGGCTACACCTTC.

This clonotype was seen a few times. The chain carries TRBV6-6 and TRBJ1-1, with D possibly matching TRBD1 (5 bases). CDR1 MNHNY and CDR2 SVGAGI come from the germline V gene (reference sequence). The CDR3 has 14 residues. Trimming took off 5 bases at V and 2 bases at J, with 12 bases between the two ends. The CDR3 DNA is TGTGCCAGCAGTCTCTCGACAGCAAACACTGAAGCTTTCTTT. Residues: CASSLSTANTEAFF.

CDR3 residues: CASSRGRIETQYF. The CDR3 DNA reads as TGTGCCAGTAGTCGAGGTCGTATAGAGACCCAGTACTTC. V gene TRBV19 combines with J gene TRBJ2-5; no definite D call. The CDR3 is 13 amino acids. The germline V gene encodes CDR1 LNHDA and CDR2 SQIVND (reference sequence). Trimming took off 5 bases at V and 4 bases at J, with 11 bases between the two ends.

This clonotype came up a few times. The gene calls are TRBV6-2 or TRBV6-3 and TRBJ1-5; D perhaps matches TRBD1 (6 bases). The CDR3 extends over 14 amino acids. Germline CDR1 reads MNHEY; CDR2 reads SVGEGT. Trimming cost V 6 bases and J 2 bases, with 11 bases left between them. CDR3 region: CASSRGIGNQPQHF. CDR3 DNA sequence: TGTGCCAGCAGCAGGGGTATCGGCAATCAGCCCCAGCATTTT.

This clonotype was detected only a few times. This chain links TRBV6-6 with TRBJ2-7; D may match TRBD1 or TRBD2 (6 bases each). The CDR3 sequence is 13 residues long. Per germline, CDR1 MNHNY and CDR2 SVGAGI (reference sequence). Trimming took off 2 bases at V and 5 bases at J, with 10 bases between the two ends. The DNA of the CDR3 is TGTGCCAGCAGTTACAGGGGGGTAAACGAGCAGTACGTC. It yields the protein CASSYRGVNEQYV.

This clonotype turned up a few times. V and J are TRBV28 and TRBJ2-2; TRBD1 matches at 7 bases. The germline CDR1 and CDR2 sequences are MDHEN and SYDVKM. J lost 4 bases, V lost 6 bases, and 14 bases had no gene match. The CDR3 loop spans 17 amino acids. The CDR3 DNA reads as TGTGCCAGCAGGCTCCTCGAGGGGGCGCGGCGCACCGGGGAGCTGTTTTTT. As protein: CASRLLEGARRTGELFF.

This clonotype was seen a handful of times. The chain joins TRBV9 to TRBJ2-5; TRBD1 matches at 10 bases. CDR1 and CDR2 from the germline V gene are SGDLS and YYNGEE. The trim removed 3 bases at V and 7 bases at J, leaving 9 bases unmatched. The CDR3 totals 15 residues. In DNA, the CDR3 is TGTGCCAGCAGCGAAAGCGACAGGGGGCGAGGGACCCAGTACTTC. Its translation is CASSESDRGRGTQYF.

The rearrangement uses TRBV20-1 and TRBJ1-2, with D uncertain. CDR1 is DFQATT, CDR2 SNEGSKA, per germline (reference sequence). This CDR3 has 11 amino acids. Trimming took 6 bases from V and 8 from J, leaving 13 bases between them. CDR3 sequence: CSANPEGGYTF. The CDR3 nucleotides read TGCAGTGCAAACCCTGAGGGAGGCTACACCTTC.

The sample holds many counts of this clonotype. The V call is TRBV7-9, the J call TRBJ1-1; D is ambiguous. CDR1 and CDR2 (germline): SEHNR, FQNEAQ (reference sequence). Trimming took off 4 bases at V and 6 bases at J, with 9 bases between the two ends. The CDR3 length is 12 residues. The DNA of the CDR3 is TGTGCCAGCAGCTCAGGTGTAGCTGAAGCTTTCTTT. Protein product: CASSSGVAEAFF.

The chain uses TRBV9 and TRBJ2-6; tentatively, D is TRBD1 or TRBD2 (5 bases each). The ends were cut back, 0 bases at V and 0 bases at J, with 16 bases in the middle. Germline CDR1 is SGDLS and CDR2 is YYNGEE. This CDR3 contains 19 residues. CDR3 in amino acids: CASSVGGRRDRSGANVLTF. The CDR3 nucleotides are TGTGCCAGCAGCGTAGGGGGTCGCAGGGACCGCTCTGGGGCCAACGTCCTGACTTTC.

This clonotype has a count of ten or more. The rearrangement joins TRBV7-6 to TRBJ2-4, with 9 bases identical to TRBD1. The CDR3 totals 18 residues. Germline CDR1 reads SGHVS; CDR2 reads FNYEAQ. Trimming removed 0 bases from V and 1 base from J; junction bases left unmatched: 7. The CDR3 protein is CASSLADPGTGAKNIQYF. The CDR3 DNA follows: TGTGCCAGCAGCTTAGCGGACCCCGGGACAGGGGCCAAAAACATTCAGTACTTC.

Many counts were recorded for this clonotype. This chain connects TRBV5-1 to TRBJ1-1; a weak D match, TRBD1 (5 bases). The CDR3 extends over 14 amino acids. Germline-derived CDR1 and CDR2 are SGHRS and YFSETQ. Trimming removed 0 bases at V and 6 bases at J, with 12 bases between. In DNA, the CDR3 is TGCGCCAGCAGCTTGGTTTGGGGAGGGGCTGAAGCTTTCTTT. Residues: CASSLVWGGAEAFF.

This clonotype was counted at least ten times. The chain combines TRBV6-1 with TRBJ2-7, with D perhaps assigned TRBD1 or TRBD2 (5 bases each). The CDR3 runs 14 residues. V shed 3 bases and J shed 6 bases, with 15 bases lying between them. Per germline, CDR1 MNHNS and CDR2 SASEGT. The CDR3: CASSDGAIGGEQYF. CDR3 DNA sequence: TGTGCCAGCAGTGACGGGGCGATTGGTGGCGAGCAGTACTTC.

The chain links TRBV12-3 or TRBV12-4 to TRBJ1-1, with D possibly TRBD1 on 6 matching bases. The CDR3 totals 11 residues. V was clipped by 4 bases and J by 8 bases, with 8 bases between them. The DNA of the CDR3 is TGTGCCAGCAGTTACAGGGAGGAAGCTTTCTTT. It codes for CASSYREEAFF.

The gene calls are TRBV29-1 and TRBJ1-2, with D perhaps TRBD1 (5 bases). The V and J ends lost 4 bases and 4 bases respectively, with 7 bases between them. CDR3 length: 11 amino acids. Germline V gene data show CDR1 as SQVTM and CDR2 as ANQGSEA. CDR3 sequence (DNA): TGCAGCGTTGGAGGGGTCTATGGCTACACCTTC. It yields the protein CSVGGVYGYTF.

A few counts support this clonotype. The gene calls are TRBV5-1 and TRBJ2-3; D unresolved. The CDR3 runs 13 residues. The V gene's germline CDR1 is SGHRS and CDR2 YFSETQ. V lost 0 bases and J lost 9, with 11 bases in between. CDR3 amino acids: CASSLVVHETQYF. The CDR3 DNA reads as TGCGCCAGCAGCTTGGTGGTGCACGAAACGCAGTATTTT. Supplemented by reference TRBV5-1 and TRBJ2-3, the full variable domain reads KAGVTQTPRYLIKTRGQQVTLSCSPISGHRSVSWYQQTPGQGLQFLFEYFSETQRNKGNFPGRFSGRQFSNSRSEMNVSTLELGDSALYLCASSLVVHETQYFGPGTRLTVL.

At least ten counts were recorded for this clonotype. The rearrangement links TRBV28 to TRBJ2-7, with 9 bases matching TRBD1. CDR1 and CDR2 from the germline V gene are MDHEN and SYDVKM. V shed 6 bases, J shed 4 bases, and the junction held 7 bases outside the gene matches. The CDR3 runs to 14 residues. The DNA of the CDR3 is TGTGCCAGCAGGGTAGGGACAGGGCTGTACGAGCAGTACTTC. It translates to CASRVGTGLYEQYF.

This clonotype appeared a few times. The chain recombines TRBV5-1 with TRBJ2-2; D remains unclear. Trimming stripped 8 bases from V and 1 base from J, with 3 bases between. The CDR3 covers 11 residues. Germline assignment: CDR1 SGHRS and CDR2 YFSETQ. CDR3 loop: CARGNTGELFF. CDR3 DNA sequence: TGCGCCAGGGGGAACACCGGGGAGCTGTTTTTT.

V gene TRBV29-1 combines with J gene TRBJ2-1, with a tentative D call TRBD1 (5 bases). V was clipped by 3 bases and J by 0 bases, with 12 bases between them. The germline V gene encodes CDR1 SQVTM and CDR2 ANQGSEA. CDR3 size: 15 residues. Written as DNA, the CDR3 is TGCAGCGTTGAGGGTACAGGTAGCTCCTACAATGAGCAGTTCTTC. The encoded protein is CSVEGTGSSYNEQFF.

This clonotype was seen a handful of times. V usage is TRBV7-2 and J usage is TRBJ1-2; D perhaps matches TRBD1 (6 bases). The germline gives CDR1 SGHTA, CDR2 FQGNSA. V dropped 5 bases and J dropped 5 bases, with 15 bases sitting between them. The CDR3 runs 14 residues. The CDR3 is CASSRGGTRYGYTF. CDR3 DNA sequence: TGTGCCAGCAGCCGAGGCGGGACACGGTATGGCTACACCTTC.

This clonotype turned up a few times. The chain carries TRBV24-1 and TRBJ2-7, with D possibly TRBD1 on 6 matching bases. This CDR3 comprises 14 residues. Germline-derived CDR1 and CDR2 are KGHDR and SFDVKD. Trimming shortened V by 3 bases and J by 5 bases, and 13 bases separated the two germline ends. The CDR3 nucleotides read TGTGCCACCAGTGATGGGACAACTCGAGACGAGCAGTACTTC. Amino acids: CATSDGTTRDEQYF.

This chain links TRBV5-5 with TRBJ1-5; no clear D gene. This CDR3 contains 15 residues. Per the germline V gene, CDR1 is SGHKS and CDR2 is YYEKEE (reference sequence). V was clipped by 5 bases and J by 2 bases, with 14 bases between them. In DNA, the CDR3 is TGTGCCAGCAGTATTTTGACTGGGGGCAATCAGCCCCAGCATTTT. Translation gives CASSILTGGNQPQHF.

There are many counts of this clonotype. V gene TRBV9 combines with J gene TRBJ1-3; a possible D gene is TRBD1 (6 bases). The CDR3 has 17 residues. Trimming took 3 bases from V and 0 from J, leaving 16 bases between them. Germline V gene data show CDR1 as SGDLS and CDR2 as YYNGEE. The CDR3 DNA reads as TGTGCCAGCAGCGAAGGGACAACGAAGAGCTCTGGAAACACCATATATTTT. This codes for CASSEGTTKSSGNTIYF.